Each of the 19 T cell receptor beta chains below was sequenced from the same sample in a study of human T cells and chemical hapten exposure. Each CDR3 protein is one row after TCRdb ran MiXCR on the RACE reads. In the table there are about 140,000 distinct CDR3 sequences, 12% of which are singletons. Specified time point: patch test 2, 6 weeks after DPC sensitization. Specified treatment: therapeutic diphenylcyclopropenone sensitization with weekly scalp DPC. The sample in question was whole blood, obtained in connection with sensitization to the hapten diphenylcyclopropenone (DPC). The receptors derive from a woman in her forties or fifties with alopecia areata. Some clones in this sample may be carry-over from other donors' samples.

This clonotype was counted many times. The rearrangement uses TRBV9 and TRBJ1-1, with 9 bases matching TRBD1. Trimming at V came to 3 bases and at J to 7 bases, leaving 4 bases not matched to a gene. Per germline, CDR1 SGDLS and CDR2 YYNGEE. The CDR3 runs to 13 residues. For the CDR3, the DNA is TGTGCCAGCAGCGCGGGACAGGGCTTTGAAGCTTTCTTT. Amino acid sequence: CASSAGQGFEAFF.

This clonotype was seen a few times. The J gene is TRBJ2-2, the V gene TRBV7-2; TRBD2 matches at 11 bases. This CDR3 contains 16 residues. Trimming at V came to 3 bases and at J to 3 bases, leaving 3 bases not matched to a gene. Germline loops: CDR1 SGHTA, CDR2 FQGNSA. CDR3 protein: CASSLRTSGYTGELFF. DNA for the CDR3: TGTGCCAGCAGCTTGCGGACTAGCGGGTACACCGGGGAGCTGTTTTTT.

In this sample, this clonotype turned up many times. The J gene is TRBJ2-1, the V gene TRBV29-1; 12 positions agree with TRBD2. V shed 6 bases, J shed 4 bases, and the junction held 13 bases outside the gene matches. Germline CDR1 reads SQVTM; CDR2 reads ANQGSEA. CDR3 length equals 17 residues. CDR3 region: CSVTGTSGPISYNEQFF. Here the CDR3 DNA reads TGCAGCGTAACCGGGACTAGCGGGCCCATTTCGTACAATGAGCAGTTCTTC.

Only a few counts were recorded for this clonotype. The chain links TRBV27 to TRBJ2-7; D not resolved. Deletions cut 2 bases from V and 0 bases from J, with 5 bases between. This CDR3 is built from 13 residues. CDR1 MNHEY and CDR2 SMNVEV come from the germline V gene (reference sequence). CDR3 in amino acids: CASSLGFSYEQYF. The CDR3 DNA reads as TGTGCCAGCAGTTTAGGTTTCTCCTACGAGCAGTACTTC.

This chain connects TRBV6-6 to TRBJ2-3; D unresolved. Germline CDR1 and CDR2: MNHNY and SVGAGI (reference sequence). With 7 bases removed from V and 0 bases from J, the gap between germline ends came to 8 bases. This CDR3 has 13 residues. In DNA, the CDR3 is TGTGCCAGCACCAGACCTAGCACAGATACGCAGTATTTT. Translation gives CASTRPSTDTQYF.

The rearrangement links TRBV5-1 to TRBJ2-3, with TRBD2 matching 8 bases. Germline values: CDR1 SGHRS, CDR2 YFSETQ. The CDR3 is 15 residues long. The ends lost 2 bases at V and 3 bases at J; junction bases unmatched: 5. The CDR3 sequence is CASSFALAETDTQYF. DNA of the CDR3: TGCGCCAGCAGCTTCGCACTAGCGGAGACAGATACGCAGTATTTT. The variable domain in full, completed from reference TRBV5-1 and TRBJ2-3, reads KAGVTQTPRYLIKTRGQQVTLSCSPISGHRSVSWYQQTPGQGLQFLFEYFSETQRNKGNFPGRFSGRQFSNSRSEMNVSTLELGDSALYLCASSFALAETDTQYFGPGTRLTVL.

This clonotype was observed many times. The V gene is TRBV6-2 or TRBV6-3, the J gene TRBJ2-5; D is perhaps TRBD2 (7 bases). Germline loops: CDR1 MNHEY, CDR2 SVGEGT. Trimming took off 6 bases at V and 1 base at J, with 21 bases between the two ends. CDR3 length: 17 amino acids. The CDR3 nucleotides read TGTGCCAGCAGCCGAGGGGGGGCCCCACCCGGCCAAGAGACCCAGTACTTC. Encoded protein: CASSRGGAPPGQETQYF.

The rearrangement uses TRBV30 and TRBJ1-2; 10 nucleotides align to TRBD1. Germline CDR1 and CDR2: GTSNPN and SVGIG (reference sequence). The CDR3 loop spans 14 amino acids. The V and J ends lost 7 bases and 4 bases, in that order; junction bases with no gene match: 9. The CDR3 loop is CASPRGQGFYGYTF. CDR3 bases: TGTGCCTCACCCAGGGGACAGGGGTTCTATGGCTACACCTTC.

This clonotype was recorded a few times. The J gene is TRBJ2-7, the V gene TRBV5-1; perhaps TRBD1 as D (5 bases). This CDR3 is 13 amino acids long. Trimming left V 4 bases short and J 7 bases short, with 15 bases between. CDR1 is SGHRS, CDR2 YFSETQ, per germline. CDR3 DNA sequence: TGCGCCAGCAGCCCAAGGGGTCCTGGGGAGCAGTACTTC. Encoded protein: CASSPRGPGEQYF.

This clonotype was recorded a few times. The rearrangement uses TRBV9 and TRBJ1-5; no clear D. The CDR3 covers 15 residues. From germline, CDR1 is SGDLS and CDR2 YYNGEE. Trimming removed 0 bases from V and 5 bases from J, with 12 bases in between. CDR3: CASSVASGGDQPQHF. For the CDR3, the DNA is TGTGCCAGCAGCGTAGCGTCTGGTGGGGATCAGCCCCAGCATTTT.

The CDR3 region is CSVEDPLPGQGTPVPLNEQFF. DNA of the CDR3: TGCAGCGTTGAAGACCCCTTACCGGGACAGGGAACTCCAGTACCTTTGAATGAGCAGTTCTTC. This rearrangement joins TRBV29-1 to TRBJ2-1; 9 nucleotides line up with TRBD1. CDR3 length: 21 amino acids. Germline-derived CDR1 and CDR2 are SQVTM and ANQGSEA. The J segment lost 7 bases and the V segment lost 0 bases, leaving 25 bases of the junction unmatched.

This clonotype was seen repeatedly, ten times or more. The chain links TRBV7-2 to TRBJ1-1; 7 nucleotides line up with TRBD1. The germline gives CDR1 SGHTA, CDR2 FQGNSA. The length of the CDR3 is 13 residues. V shed 8 bases, J shed 7 bases, and the junction held 10 bases outside the gene matches. The DNA for the CDR3 is TGTGCCAGCGGGCCCGGGACAGTTCTTGAAGCTTTCTTT. It yields the protein CASGPGTVLEAFF.

This clonotype was recorded at least ten times. This rearrangement joins TRBV28 to TRBJ1-1; the D is unclear. Between the trimmed V and J ends, which lost 5 bases and 4 bases, there was a span of 14 bases. CDR1 is MDHEN and CDR2 is SYDVKM in the germline V gene. The CDR3 is 14 amino acids. CDR3 sequence: CASSRSPASTEAFF. CDR3 coding DNA: TGTGCCAGCAGTCGATCCCCTGCTAGCACTGAAGCTTTCTTT.

A few counts support this clonotype. V usage is TRBV29-1 and J usage is TRBJ1-1; TRBD1 aligns across 9 bases. CDR1 is SQVTM and CDR2 is ANQGSEA in the germline V gene. The CDR3 extends over 14 amino acids. Trimming took 7 bases from V and 2 from J; bases not matched to a gene: 8. CDR3 sequence reads: CSARVGQGNTEAFF. CDR3 DNA sequence: TGCAGCGCCCGCGTGGGACAGGGAAACACTGAAGCTTTCTTT.

The rearrangement joins TRBV20-1 to TRBJ1-6; D is ambiguous. The CDR3 covers 16 residues. The V gene's germline CDR1 is DFQATT and CDR2 SNEGSKA (reference sequence). Trimming stripped 2 bases from V and 5 bases from J, with 16 bases between. CDR3 nucleotides: TGCAGTGCTAGACCCCAAGGTGTGGGTGATAATTCACCCCTCCACTTT. It yields the protein CSARPQGVGDNSPLHF.

The chain couples TRBV7-9 to TRBJ2-5; 13 positions agree with TRBD2. The CDR3 has 18 amino acids. The J segment lost 2 bases and the V segment lost 5 bases, leaving 11 bases of the junction unmatched. CDR1 SEHNR and CDR2 FQNEAQ come from the germline V gene (reference sequence). The CDR3 is CASSPWTSGSTDQETQYF. DNA of the CDR3: TGTGCCAGCAGCCCATGGACTAGCGGGAGTACTGATCAAGAGACCCAGTACTTC.

The J gene is TRBJ2-3, the V gene TRBV7-3; D assignment may be TRBD1 or TRBD2 (5 bases each). Trimming took 4 bases from V and 6 from J, leaving 14 bases between them. The CDR3 runs to 14 residues. Germline CDR1 and CDR2: SGHTA and FQGTGA. CDR3 sequence (DNA): TGTGCCAGCAGCTCAAGGGACCAGAGGGATACGCAGTATTTT. Protein sequence: CASSSRDQRDTQYF.

This clonotype was seen only a few times. CDR3 sequence: CASSSTGAVQETQYF. CDR3 coding DNA: TGCGCCAGCAGCTCCACGGGAGCGGTCCAAGAGACCCAGTACTTC. This chain joins TRBV5-1 and TRBJ2-5, with D possibly TRBD2 on 6 matching bases. Trimming left V 3 bases short and J 1 base short, with 13 bases between. Looked up from germline, CDR1 is SGHRS and CDR2 is YFSETQ. CDR3 size: 15 residues.

Concerning this clonotype itself: This may stem from a read error, because a much larger clone lies one nucleotide away. The chain links TRBV18 to TRBJ2-7, with D perhaps TRBD1 or TRBD2 (5 bases each). In germline, CDR1 is KGHSH, CDR2 LQKENI. This CDR3 has 13 residues. The CDR3 is CASSTGTSYELYF. In nucleotides, the CDR3 is TGTGCCAGCTCAACCGGGACCTCCTACGAGCTGTACTTC.